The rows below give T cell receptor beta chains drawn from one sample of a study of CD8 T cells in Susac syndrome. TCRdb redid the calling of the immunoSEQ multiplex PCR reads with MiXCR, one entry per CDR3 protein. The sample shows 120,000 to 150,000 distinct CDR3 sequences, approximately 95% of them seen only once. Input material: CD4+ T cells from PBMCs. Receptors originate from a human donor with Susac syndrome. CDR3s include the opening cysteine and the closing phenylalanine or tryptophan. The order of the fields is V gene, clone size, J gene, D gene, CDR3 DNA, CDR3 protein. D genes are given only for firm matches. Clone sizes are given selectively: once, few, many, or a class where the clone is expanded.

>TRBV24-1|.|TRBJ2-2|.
TGTGCCACCAGTGAATCCAGGAGGAACACCGGGGAGCTGTTTTTT
CATSESRRNTGELFF
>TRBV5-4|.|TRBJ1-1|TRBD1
TGTGCCAGCAGCTTGCCAGGGGGGAACACTGAAGCTTTCTTT
CASSLPGGNTEAFF
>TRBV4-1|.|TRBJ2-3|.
TGCGCCAGCAGCCCCATGCGCCTACAGGCCACAGATACGCAGTATTTT
CASSPMRLQATDTQYF
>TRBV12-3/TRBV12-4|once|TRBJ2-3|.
TGTGCCAGCAGTTTTCTCGCACCAGATACGCAGTATTTT
CASSFLAPDTQYF
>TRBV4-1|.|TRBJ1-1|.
TGCGCCAGCAGCCACCCGATGACCGACCGAAACACTGAAGCTTTCTTT
CASSHPMTDRNTEAFF
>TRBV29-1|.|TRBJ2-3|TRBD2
TGCAGCGTTGAGGCTAGCGGGGGCACAGATACGCAGTATTTT
CSVEASGGTDTQYF
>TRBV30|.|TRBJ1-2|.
TGTGCCTGGAGGGCGCGGGGGTTTCGTGGCTACACCTTC
CAWRARGFRGYTF
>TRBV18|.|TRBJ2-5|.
TGTGCCAGCTCACTTGACCGCCGGGAGACCCAGTACTTC
CASSLDRRETQYF
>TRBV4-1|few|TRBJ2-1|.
TGCGCCAGCAGCCAAGTAGACCCGCTGGTTGATGAGCAGTTCTTC
CASSQVDPLVDEQFF
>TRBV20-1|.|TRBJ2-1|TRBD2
TGCAGTGCTAGTTTTGGCGGGAGTCTCACCTGGACTGAGCAGTTCTTC
CSASFGGSLTWTEQFF
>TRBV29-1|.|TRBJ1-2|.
TGCAGCGTTGAGCTCCTTGGCTACACCTTC
CSVELLGYTF
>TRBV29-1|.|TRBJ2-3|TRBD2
TGCAGCGTTGAAGACAGCGGGACTAGCACAGATACGCAGTATTTT
CSVEDSGTSTDTQYF
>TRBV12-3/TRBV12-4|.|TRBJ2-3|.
TGTGCCAGCAGCTCCAATCGCGATACGCAGTATTTT
CASSSNRDTQYF
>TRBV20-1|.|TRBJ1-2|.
TGCAGTGCTAGAGATACTTTTCGGCAGCCCCTTAACTATGGCTACACCTTC
CSARDTFRQPLNYGYTF
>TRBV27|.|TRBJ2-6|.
TGTGCCAGCAGGGAGGGGGACCCTGGGGCCAACGTCCTGACTTTC
CASREGDPGANVLTF
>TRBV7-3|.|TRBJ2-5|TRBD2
TGTGCCAGCAGCTTTAGCGGGAGGGCCGAAGAGACCCAGTACTTC
CASSFSGRAEETQYF
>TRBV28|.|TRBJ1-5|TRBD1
TGTGCCAGCAGTCCCGGGACAGGTTGGTCCGATCAGCCCCAGCATTTT
CASSPGTGWSDQPQHF
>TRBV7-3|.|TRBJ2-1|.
TGTGCCAGCAGCCCCGGGACCCAGCAGTTCTTC
CASSPGTQQFF
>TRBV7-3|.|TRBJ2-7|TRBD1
TGTGCCAGCAGCCACAGGGGTGGTGACGAGCAGTACTTC
CASSHRGGDEQYF
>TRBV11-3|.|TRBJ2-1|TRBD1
TGTGCCAGCAGCCAGGGACAGGCCTCAGGGCTGGTTGAGCAGTTCTTC
CASSQGQASGLVEQFF
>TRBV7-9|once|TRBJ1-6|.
TGTGCCAGCATCGAGTGGGGAACAGGGAGAAGTTCACCCCTCCACTTT
CASIEWGTGRSSPLHF
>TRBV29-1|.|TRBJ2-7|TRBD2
TGCAGCGTGGGAGGGGCAGACTACGAGCAGTACTTC
CSVGGADYEQYF
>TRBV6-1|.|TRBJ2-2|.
TGTGCCGCCGGATTTCCGGGTCCCGGGGAGCTGTTTTTT
CAAGFPGPGELFF
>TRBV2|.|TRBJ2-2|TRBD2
TGTGCCAGCAGACCCGGACTAGCGGGAGGCGAAAGGGAGCTGTTTTTT
CASRPGLAGGERELFF
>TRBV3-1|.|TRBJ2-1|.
TGTGCCAGCAGCCCCTTAATAGCGAGGAGCTCCTACAATGAGCAGTTCTTC
CASSPLIARSSYNEQFF
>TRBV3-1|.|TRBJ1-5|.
TGTGCCAGCAGCCATACAGGGCTGGGCAATCAGCCCCAGCATTTT
CASSHTGLGNQPQHF
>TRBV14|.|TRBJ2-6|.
TGTGCCAGCAGCCGTTCTCCAGGGTCTGGGGCCAACGTCCTGACTTTC
CASSRSPGSGANVLTF
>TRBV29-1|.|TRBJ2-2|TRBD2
TGCAGCGTTGTACGGGGGGATCCGACCGGGGAGCTGTTTTTT
CSVVRGDPTGELFF